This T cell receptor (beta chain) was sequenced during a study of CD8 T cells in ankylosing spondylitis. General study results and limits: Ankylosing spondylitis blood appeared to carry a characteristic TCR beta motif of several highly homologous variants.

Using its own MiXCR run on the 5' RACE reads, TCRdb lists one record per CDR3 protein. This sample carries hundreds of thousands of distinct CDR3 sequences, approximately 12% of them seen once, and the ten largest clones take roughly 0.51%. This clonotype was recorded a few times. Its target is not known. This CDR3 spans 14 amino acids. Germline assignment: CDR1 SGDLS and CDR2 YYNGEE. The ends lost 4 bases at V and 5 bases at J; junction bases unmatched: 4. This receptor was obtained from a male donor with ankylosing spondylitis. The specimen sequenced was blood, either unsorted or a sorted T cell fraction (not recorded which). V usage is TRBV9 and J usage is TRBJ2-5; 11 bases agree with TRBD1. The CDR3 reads CASSTDRGLETQYF. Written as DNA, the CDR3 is TGTGCCAGCAGCACGGACAGGGGGCTTGAGACCCAGTACTTC.